The 17 T cell receptor beta chains given below trace back to one sample, sequenced in a study of cytomegalovirus exposure and HLA in healthy donors. With 60 Vbeta and 13 Jbeta primers, the PCR was carried out. The protocol was immunoSEQ multiplex PCR, while the TCRdb copy is restricted to in-frame clones and leaves out a portion. This table has over 130,000 clones, approximately 79% appearing once. What was sequenced was PBMCs. The receptors come from a female donor in good health and CMV-seronegative.

The V gene is TRBV6-1, the J gene TRBJ2-3; TRBD2 might be the D (5 bases). Germline assignment: CDR1 MNHNS and CDR2 SASEGT. This CDR3 has 14 residues. Between the trimmed V and J ends, which lost 6 bases and 8 bases, there was a span of 18 bases. This CDR3 reads CASSTGPNGGTQYF. DNA for the CDR3: TGTGCCAGCAGCACTGGGCCTAACGGAGGTACGCAGTATTTT.

This clone showed up just once. The chain recombines TRBV29-1 with TRBJ2-1; TRBD2 might be the D (6 bases). V gave up 8 bases and J gave up 4 bases, with 9 bases separating them. CDR1 and CDR2 from the germline V gene are SQVTM and ANQGSEA. The CDR3 runs to 11 residues. Here the CDR3 DNA reads TGCAGCTTGGGGGGTTACAATGAGCAGTTCTTC. It is translated as CSLGGYNEQFF.

V and J are TRBV5-8 and TRBJ2-2, with a weak D call TRBD2 (5 bases). Per the germline V gene, CDR1 is SGHTS and CDR2 is YDEGEE. This CDR3 is 17 amino acids long. Trimming cost V 6 bases and J 4 bases, with 22 bases left between them. Written as DNA, the CDR3 is TGTGCCAGCATATTGTCTAGCCCCACCGTTAGCACCGGGGAGCTGTTTTTT. Its translation: CASILSSPTVSTGELFF.

J is TRBJ1-5 and V is TRBV27; D is undetermined. The V end was cut by 4 bases, the J end by 6 bases, with 10 bases between. Per germline, CDR1 MNHEY and CDR2 SMNVEV (reference sequence). The CDR3 loop spans 13 amino acids. CDR3 nucleotide sequence: TGTGCCAGCAGTTACTTTGGAGGTCAGCCCCAGCATTTT. Residues: CASSYFGGQPQHF.

The chain joins TRBV23-1 to TRBJ2-7, with 9 nucleotides matching TRBD2. TRBV23-1 is known as an ORF, though its function is uncertain. With 0 bases clipped from V and 1 base from J, the junction kept 4 bases outside the gene matches. This CDR3 contains 16 residues. This CDR3 reads CASSQSNAGGSYEQYF. DNA of the CDR3: TGCGCCAGCAGTCAATCTAACGCGGGAGGGTCCTACGAGCAGTACTTC.

The chain combines TRBV4-1 with TRBJ1-4; 9 bases fit TRBD1. The CDR3 is 18 residues long. CDR1 and CDR2 from the germline V gene are MGHRA and YSYEKL. The trim removed 2 bases at V and 0 bases at J, leaving 7 bases unmatched. The CDR3 DNA sequence: TGCGCCAGCAGCCAACGGGACAGGGAGGGCGCAACTAATGAAAAACTGTTTTTT. Translation: CASSQRDREGATNEKLFF.

The rearrangement joins TRBV18 to TRBJ1-1; a weak D match, TRBD1 (5 bases). Germline lookup yields CDR1 KGHSH and CDR2 LQKENI. CDR3 length equals 16 residues. Trimming pared 2 bases from V and 7 bases from J, leaving 20 bases between. CDR3 sequence: CASSPRSGFSPLEAFF. The CDR3 DNA follows: TGTGCCAGCTCACCAAGGTCAGGGTTCTCCCCCCTTGAAGCTTTCTTT.

Only a few counts were recorded for this clone. The chain joins TRBV29-1 to TRBJ2-1; a possible D gene is TRBD2 (5 bases). Between the trimmed V and J ends, which lost 3 bases and 3 bases, there was a span of 9 bases. Germline-derived CDR1 and CDR2 are SQVTM and ANQGSEA. This CDR3 has 13 amino acids. This chain's CDR3 is CSVEVEGYNEQFF. CDR3 sequence (DNA): TGCAGCGTTGAGGTTGAGGGCTACAATGAGCAGTTCTTC.

V usage is TRBV7-8 and J usage is TRBJ2-3, with a possible D match to TRBD2 (6 bases). The CDR3 consists of 12 residues. Germline V gene data show CDR1 as SGHVS and CDR2 as FQNEAQ. V was trimmed by 5 bases and J by 14 bases, leaving 17 bases between them. In DNA form, the CDR3 reads TGTGCCAGCAGCGATGCGGGGTCTCTTACGTATTTT. This translates into CASSDAGSLTYF.

This clone was seen a few times. The V and J genes are TRBV28 and TRBJ2-7, with 7 bases that match TRBD1. Per the germline V gene, CDR1 is MDHEN and CDR2 is SYDVKM. The CDR3 sequence is 14 residues long. Germline trimming cut 5 bases from V and 3 bases from J; bases unmatched to any gene: 7. The chain's CDR3 is CASSNRDSSYEQYF. The CDR3 DNA reads TGTGCCAGCAGTAATCGGGACAGCAGCTACGAGCAGTACTTC.

The chain couples TRBV15 to TRBJ1-5; 7 nucleotides match TRBD1. Germline values: CDR1 LNHNV, CDR2 YYDKDF (reference sequence). This CDR3 spans 13 amino acids. J lost 1 base, V lost 8 bases, and 2 bases had no gene match. This CDR3 reads CATAQGSNQPQHF. In DNA, the CDR3 is TGTGCCACCGCACAGGGGAGCAATCAGCCCCAGCATTTT.

The chain carries TRBV27 and TRBJ2-2; D is uncertain. This CDR3 comprises 12 residues. Trimming shortened V by 5 bases and J by 3 bases, and 4 bases separated the two germline ends. Germline CDR1 and CDR2: MNHEY and SMNVEV (reference sequence). The CDR3 nucleotides are TGTGCCAGCAGTCTTTACACCGGGGAGCTGTTTTTT. Translating it yields CASSLYTGELFF.

This clone was observed a single time. The V and J genes are TRBV2 and TRBJ1-1; D ambiguous. The CDR3 is made up of 10 amino acids. The V end was cut by 10 bases, the J end by 8 bases, with 11 bases between. Germline CDR1 reads SNHLY; CDR2 reads FYNNEI. The DNA of the CDR3 is TGTGCCACACACCTTACGGAAGCTTTCTTT. It specifies CATHLTEAFF.

The CDR3: CASSLTGLVNTQYF. In nucleotides, the CDR3 is TGTGCCAGCAGCTTAACGGGACTAGTAAATACGCAGTATTTT. The chain links TRBV7-3 to TRBJ2-3; TRBD2 agrees at 8 bases. This CDR3 has 14 residues. Germline V gene sequence: CDR1 SGHTA, CDR2 FQGTGA. V lost 0 bases, J lost 7 bases, and 3 bases stayed unmatched.

The genes are TRBV29-1 and TRBJ2-5; 8 bases map to TRBD1. The V gene end was trimmed by 7 bases and the J gene end by 0 bases; junction bases not matched to a gene: 16. CDR1 is SQVTM and CDR2 is ANQGSEA in the germline V gene. The CDR3 spans 17 residues. The chain's CDR3 is CSALRGQAIGNQETQYF. CDR3 DNA: TGCAGCGCCCTCAGGGGACAGGCCATCGGAAACCAAGAGACCCAGTACTTC.

This clone was picked up a small number of times. The chain uses TRBV5-6 and TRBJ1-5; weak D call: TRBD1 (5 bases). Trimming cost V 1 base and J 4 bases, with 12 bases left between them. The germline gives CDR1 SGHDT, CDR2 YYEEEE. This CDR3 is built from 15 residues. The CDR3 DNA sequence: TGTGCCAGCAGCTTGAGGGCCGGGGGGAATCAGCCCCAGCATTTT. It specifies CASSLRAGGNQPQHF.

The chain joins TRBV25-1 to TRBJ2-7; D is possibly TRBD2 (5 bases). CDR1 and CDR2 from the germline V gene are MGHDK and SYGVNS. This CDR3 region has 10 residues. V was shortened by 8 bases and J by 3 bases, with 5 bases between the two germline ends. The CDR3 bases are TGTGCCAGCGAGGGCTACGAGCAGTACTTC. It encodes CASEGYEQYF.